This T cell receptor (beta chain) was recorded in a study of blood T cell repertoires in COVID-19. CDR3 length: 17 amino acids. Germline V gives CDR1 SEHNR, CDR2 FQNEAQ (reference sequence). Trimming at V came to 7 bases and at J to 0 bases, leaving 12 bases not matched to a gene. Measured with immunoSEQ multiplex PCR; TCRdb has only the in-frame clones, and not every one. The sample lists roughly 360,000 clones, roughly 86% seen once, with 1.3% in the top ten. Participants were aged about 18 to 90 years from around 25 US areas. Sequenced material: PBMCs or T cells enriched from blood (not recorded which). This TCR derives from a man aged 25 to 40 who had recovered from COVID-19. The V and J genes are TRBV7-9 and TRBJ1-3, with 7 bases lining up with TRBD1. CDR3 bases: TGTGCCAGCATTAATGGGGACAGATTTAGCTCTGGAAACACCATATATTTT. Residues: CASINGDRFSSGNTIYF. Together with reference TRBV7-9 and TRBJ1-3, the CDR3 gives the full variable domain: DTGVSQNPRHKITKRGQNVTFRCDPISEHNRLYWYRQTLGQGPEFLTYFQNEAQLEKSRLLSDRFSAERPKGSFSTLEIQRTEQGDSAMYLCASINGDRFSSGNTIYFGEGSWLTVV.